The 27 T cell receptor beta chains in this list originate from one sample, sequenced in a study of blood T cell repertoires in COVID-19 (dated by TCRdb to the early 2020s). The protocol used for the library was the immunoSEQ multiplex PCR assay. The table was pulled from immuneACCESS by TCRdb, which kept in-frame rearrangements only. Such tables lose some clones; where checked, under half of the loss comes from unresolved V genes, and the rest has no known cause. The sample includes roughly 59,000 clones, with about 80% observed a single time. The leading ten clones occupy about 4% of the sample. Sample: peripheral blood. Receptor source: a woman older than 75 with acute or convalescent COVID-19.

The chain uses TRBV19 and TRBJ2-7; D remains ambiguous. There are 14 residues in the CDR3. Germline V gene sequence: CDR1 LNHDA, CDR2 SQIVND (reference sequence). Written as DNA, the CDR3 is TGTGCTAACTTCGACAATTCTTGCTCCTACGAGCAGTACTTC. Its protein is CANFDNSCSYEQYF.

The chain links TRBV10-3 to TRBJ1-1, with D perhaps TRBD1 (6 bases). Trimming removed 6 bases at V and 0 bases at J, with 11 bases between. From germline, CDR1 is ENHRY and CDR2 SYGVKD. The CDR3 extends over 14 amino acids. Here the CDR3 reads CAISYRELNTEAFF. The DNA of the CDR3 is TGTGCCATCAGCTACAGGGAGCTGAACACTGAAGCTTTCTTT.

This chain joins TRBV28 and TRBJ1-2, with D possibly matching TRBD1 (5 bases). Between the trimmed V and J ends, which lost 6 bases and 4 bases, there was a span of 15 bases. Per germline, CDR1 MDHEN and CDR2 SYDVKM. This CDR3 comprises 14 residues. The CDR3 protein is CASRPTGSSYGYTF. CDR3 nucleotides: TGTGCCAGCAGGCCTACAGGATCTTCCTATGGCTACACCTTC.

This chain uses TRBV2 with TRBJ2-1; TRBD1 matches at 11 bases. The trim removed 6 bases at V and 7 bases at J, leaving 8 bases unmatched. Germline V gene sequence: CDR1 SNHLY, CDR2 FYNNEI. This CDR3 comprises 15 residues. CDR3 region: CASREGTGGWNEQFF. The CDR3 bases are TGTGCCAGCAGGGAGGGGACAGGGGGTTGGAATGAGCAGTTCTTC.

The CDR3 is CASSDNRLAKNIQYF. DNA of the CDR3: TGTGCCAGCAGTGATAACAGGCTGGCTAAAAACATTCAGTACTTC. V is TRBV6-1 and J is TRBJ2-4, with D possibly TRBD1 on 5 matching bases. The germline V gene encodes CDR1 MNHNS and CDR2 SASEGT. The germline V and J ends were trimmed by 3 bases and 4 bases, with 13 bases remaining between them. CDR3 length: 15 residues.

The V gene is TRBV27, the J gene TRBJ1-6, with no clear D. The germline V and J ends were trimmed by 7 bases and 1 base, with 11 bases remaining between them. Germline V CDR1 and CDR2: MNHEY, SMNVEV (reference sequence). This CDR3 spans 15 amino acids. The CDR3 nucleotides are TGTGCCAGCAAGGGAGGAGAGTCCTATAATTCACCCCTCCACTTT. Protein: CASKGGESYNSPLHF.

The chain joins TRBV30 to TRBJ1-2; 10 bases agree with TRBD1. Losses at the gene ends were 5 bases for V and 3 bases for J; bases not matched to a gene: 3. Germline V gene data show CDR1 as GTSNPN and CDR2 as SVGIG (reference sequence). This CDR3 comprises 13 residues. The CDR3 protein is CAWGTGDYYGYTF. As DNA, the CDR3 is TGTGCCTGGGGGACAGGGGACTACTATGGCTACACCTTC. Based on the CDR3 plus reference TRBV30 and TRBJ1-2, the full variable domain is SQTIHQWPATLVQPVGSPLSLECTVEGTSNPNLYWYRQAAGRGLQLLFYSVGIGQISSEVPQNLSASRPQDRQFILSSKKLLLSDSGFYLCAWGTGDYYGYTFGSGTRLTVV.

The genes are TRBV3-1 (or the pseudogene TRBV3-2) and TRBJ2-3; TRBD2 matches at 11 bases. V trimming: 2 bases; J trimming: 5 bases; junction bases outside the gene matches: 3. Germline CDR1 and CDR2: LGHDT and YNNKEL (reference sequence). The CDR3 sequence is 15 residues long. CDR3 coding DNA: TGTGCCAGCAGCCAATCCGGGACTAGCGGAGATACGCAGTATTTT. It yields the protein CASSQSGTSGDTQYF.

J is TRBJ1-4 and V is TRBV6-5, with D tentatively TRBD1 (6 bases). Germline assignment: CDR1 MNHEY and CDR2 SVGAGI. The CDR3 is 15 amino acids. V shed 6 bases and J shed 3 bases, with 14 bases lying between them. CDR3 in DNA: TGTGCCAGCAGCCACAGGGAGCCGCCTAATGAAAAACTGTTTTTT. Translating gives CASSHREPPNEKLFF.

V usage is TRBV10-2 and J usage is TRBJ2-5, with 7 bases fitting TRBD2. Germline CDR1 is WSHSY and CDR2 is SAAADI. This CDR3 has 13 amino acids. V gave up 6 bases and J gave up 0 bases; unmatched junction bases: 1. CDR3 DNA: TGCGCCAGCAGGGGGACTAACCAAGAGACCCAGTACTTC. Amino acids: CASRGTNQETQYF.

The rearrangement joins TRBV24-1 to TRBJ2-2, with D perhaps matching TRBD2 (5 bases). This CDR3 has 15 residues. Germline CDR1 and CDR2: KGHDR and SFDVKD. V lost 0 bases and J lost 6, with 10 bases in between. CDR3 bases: TGTGCCACCAGTGATTTGCTGCGAGGGCCCGGGGAGCTGTTTTTT. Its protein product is CATSDLLRGPGELFF.

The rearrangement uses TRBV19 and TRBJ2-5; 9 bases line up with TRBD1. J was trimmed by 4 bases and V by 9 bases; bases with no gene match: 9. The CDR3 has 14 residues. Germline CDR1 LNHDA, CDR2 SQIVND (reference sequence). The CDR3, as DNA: TGTGCCAGCAAAGAGACAGGGGGTATAGAGACCCAGTACTTC. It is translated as CASKETGGIETQYF.

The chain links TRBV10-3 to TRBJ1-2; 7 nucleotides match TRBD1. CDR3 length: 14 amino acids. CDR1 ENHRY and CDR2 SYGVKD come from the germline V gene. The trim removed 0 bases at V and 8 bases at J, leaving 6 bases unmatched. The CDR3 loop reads CAISESTTGVGYTF. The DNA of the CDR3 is TGTGCCATCAGTGAGTCAACTACAGGGGTGGGCTACACCTTC.

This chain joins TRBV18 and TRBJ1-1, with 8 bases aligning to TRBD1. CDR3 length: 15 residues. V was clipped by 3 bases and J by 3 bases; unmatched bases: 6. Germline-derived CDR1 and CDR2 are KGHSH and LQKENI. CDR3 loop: CASSPTGQGDTEAFF. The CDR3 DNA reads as TGTGCCAGCTCACCTACCGGACAGGGAGACACTGAAGCTTTCTTT.

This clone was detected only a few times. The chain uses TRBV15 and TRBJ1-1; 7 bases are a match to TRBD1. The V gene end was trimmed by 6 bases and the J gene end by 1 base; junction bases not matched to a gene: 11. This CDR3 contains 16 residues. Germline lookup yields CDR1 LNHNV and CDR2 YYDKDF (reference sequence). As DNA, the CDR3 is TGTGCCACCAGGAACATCCCGGGACAGTGGAACACTGAAGCTTTCTTT. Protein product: CATRNIPGQWNTEAFF.

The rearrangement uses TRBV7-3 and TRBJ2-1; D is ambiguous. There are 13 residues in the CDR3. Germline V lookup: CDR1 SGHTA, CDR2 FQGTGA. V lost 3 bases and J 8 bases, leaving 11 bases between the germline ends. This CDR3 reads CASSFTPGHEQFF. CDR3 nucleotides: TGTGCCAGCAGCTTTACCCCAGGCCATGAGCAGTTCTTC.

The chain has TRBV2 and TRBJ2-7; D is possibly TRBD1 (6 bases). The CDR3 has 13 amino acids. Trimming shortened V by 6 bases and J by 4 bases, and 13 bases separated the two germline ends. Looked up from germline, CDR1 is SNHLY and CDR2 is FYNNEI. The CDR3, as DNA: TGTGCCAGCAGACGACAGGTTTCTTACGAGCAGTACTTC. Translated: CASRRQVSYEQYF.

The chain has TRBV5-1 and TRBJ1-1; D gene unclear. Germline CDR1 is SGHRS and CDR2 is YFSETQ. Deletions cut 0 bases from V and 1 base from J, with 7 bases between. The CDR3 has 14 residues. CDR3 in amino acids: CASSLASGNTEAFF. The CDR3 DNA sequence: TGCGCCAGCAGCTTGGCCTCAGGGAACACTGAAGCTTTCTTT.

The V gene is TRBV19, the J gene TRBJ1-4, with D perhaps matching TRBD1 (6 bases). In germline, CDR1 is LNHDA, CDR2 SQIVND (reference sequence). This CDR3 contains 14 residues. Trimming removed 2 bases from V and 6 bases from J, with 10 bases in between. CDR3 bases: TGTGCCAGTAGTATATTCGGGACACATGAAAAACTGTTTTTT. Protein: CASSIFGTHEKLFF.

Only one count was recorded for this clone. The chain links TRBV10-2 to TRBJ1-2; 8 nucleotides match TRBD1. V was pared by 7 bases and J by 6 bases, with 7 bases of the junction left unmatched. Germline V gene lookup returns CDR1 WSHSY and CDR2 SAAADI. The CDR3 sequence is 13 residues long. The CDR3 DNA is TGCGCCAGCAATGGGGACAGGCGAGATGGCTACACCTTC. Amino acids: CASNGDRRDGYTF.

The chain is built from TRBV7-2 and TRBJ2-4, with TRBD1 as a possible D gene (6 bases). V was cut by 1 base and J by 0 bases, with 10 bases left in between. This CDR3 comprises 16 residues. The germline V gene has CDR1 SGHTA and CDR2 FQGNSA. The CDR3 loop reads CASSLETGLAKNIQYF. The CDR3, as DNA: TGTGCCAGCAGCTTAGAAACAGGGTTAGCCAAAAACATTCAGTACTTC.

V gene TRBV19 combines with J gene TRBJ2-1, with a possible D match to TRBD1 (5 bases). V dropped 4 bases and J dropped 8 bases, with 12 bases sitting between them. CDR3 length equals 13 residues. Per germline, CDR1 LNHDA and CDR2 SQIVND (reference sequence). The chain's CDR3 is CASSTWPGYEQFF. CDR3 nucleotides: TGTGCCAGTAGTACATGGCCAGGGTATGAGCAGTTCTTC.

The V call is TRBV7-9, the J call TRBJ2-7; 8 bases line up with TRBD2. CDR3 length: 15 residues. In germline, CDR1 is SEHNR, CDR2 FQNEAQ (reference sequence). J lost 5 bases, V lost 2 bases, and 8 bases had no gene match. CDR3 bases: TGTGCCAGCAGCTTACCAGCGGGAGAGATTCACGAGCAGTACTTC. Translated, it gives CASSLPAGEIHEQYF.

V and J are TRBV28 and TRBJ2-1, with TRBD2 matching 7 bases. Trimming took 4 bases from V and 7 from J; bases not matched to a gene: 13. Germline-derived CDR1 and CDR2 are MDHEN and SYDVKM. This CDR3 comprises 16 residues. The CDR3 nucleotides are TGTGCCAGCAGTTCATTCGGTAGCGGGTCCCGAAATGAGCAGTTCTTC. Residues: CASSSFGSGSRNEQFF. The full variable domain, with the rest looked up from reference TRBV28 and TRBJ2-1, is DVKVTQSSRYLVKRTGEKVFLECVQDMDHENMFWYRQDPGLGLRLIYFSYDVKMKEKGDIPEGYSVSREKKERFSLILESASTNQTSMYLCASSSFGSGSRNEQFFGPGTRLTVL.

The CDR3 nucleotides read TGCAGCGTTGAACACTTTCCAGGGTTCACTGAAGCTTTCTTT. It yields the protein CSVEHFPGFTEAFF. The gene calls are TRBV29-1 and TRBJ1-1, with D possibly matching TRBD1 (5 bases). Trimming took off 2 bases at V and 4 bases at J, with 14 bases between the two ends. The length of the CDR3 is 14 residues. Germline V gene sequence: CDR1 SQVTM, CDR2 ANQGSEA. The whole variable domain, filled in from reference TRBV29-1 and TRBJ1-1, reads SAVISQKPSRDICQRGTSLTIQCQVDSQVTMMFWYRQQPGQSLTLIATANQGSEATYESGFVIDKFPISRPNLTFSTLTVSNMSPEDSSIYLCSVEHFPGFTEAFFGQGTRLTVV.

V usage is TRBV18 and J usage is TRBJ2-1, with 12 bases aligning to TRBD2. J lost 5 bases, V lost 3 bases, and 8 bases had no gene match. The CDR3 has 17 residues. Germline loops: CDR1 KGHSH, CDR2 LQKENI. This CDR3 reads CASSPLAGGAFDNEQFF. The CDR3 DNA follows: TGTGCCAGCTCACCCCTAGCGGGAGGGGCCTTCGACAATGAGCAGTTCTTC.

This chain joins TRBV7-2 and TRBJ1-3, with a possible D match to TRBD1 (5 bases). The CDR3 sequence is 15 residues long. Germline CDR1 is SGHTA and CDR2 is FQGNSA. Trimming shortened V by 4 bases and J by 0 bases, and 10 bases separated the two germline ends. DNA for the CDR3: TGTGCCAGCAGCTCGGACACGCGCTCTGGAAACACCATATATTTT. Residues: CASSSDTRSGNTIYF. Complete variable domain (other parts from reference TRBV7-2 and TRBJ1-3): GAGVSQSPSNKVTEKGKDVELRCDPISGHTALYWYRQSLGQGLEFLIYFQGNSAPDKSGLPSDRFSAERTGGSVSTLTIQRTQQEDSAVYLCASSSDTRSGNTIYFGEGSWLTVV.